This paragraph reports one T cell receptor beta chain. Its matching antigen is unknown. Profiled with immunoSEQ multiplex PCR; TCRdb holds only in-frame clones, not every one. Among tens of thousands of clones listed, approximately 84% were seen once. Per the germline V gene, CDR1 is SGHAT and CDR2 is FQNNGV. V was clipped by 5 bases and J by 4 bases, with 20 bases between them. The CDR3 has 16 amino acids. It was focal radiation plus CTLA-4 blockade with ipilimumab that patients with chemo-refractory metastatic non-small-cell lung cancer received. This sample stems from a study of radiotherapy plus CTLA-4 blockade in lung cancer. On the study more broadly: For 15% to 20% of patients, objective responses occurred, and around 34% had disease control.

Whole-study findings and limits: How blood T cell clones changed early, along with interferon-beta, reportedly forecast response best. Expansion of tumor-derived TCR clones was observed in blood after radiotherapy plus ipilimumab.

This specimen was peripheral blood, taken from a patient treated with radiotherapy plus ipilimumab. This TCR was sampled from a human donor with non-small cell lung cancer whose response to radiotherapy plus ipilimumab could not be evaluated. The chain carries TRBV11-2 and TRBJ1-2; D is possibly TRBD1 (6 bases). CDR3 nucleotides: TGTGCCAGCAGCCTCTCTGCAGGGGCCCTTTTCTATGGCTACACCTTC. This sequence encodes CASSLSAGALFYGYTF.